These 24 T cell receptor beta chains originate from one sample sequenced in a study of blood T cell repertoires in COVID-19. TCRdb keeps only in-frame clones here, not all; method: immunoSEQ multiplex PCR. The data show around 250,000 clones, 86% seen once. Sequenced input: peripheral blood. Receptors were obtained from a man between 35 and 55 years old with active or convalescent COVID-19.

CDR3 bases: TGTGCCAGCCAACAGGGCTACGAGCAGTACTTC. It encodes CASQQGYEQYF. V is TRBV7-6 and J is TRBJ2-7, with a possible D match to TRBD1 (6 bases). Germline V gene data show CDR1 as SGHVS and CDR2 as FNYEAQ. V lost 8 bases to trimming and J lost 3 bases, with 8 bases between them. This CDR3 has 11 residues.

The chain recombines TRBV25-1 with TRBJ1-1; TRBD1 is a possible D gene (6 bases). The V gene lost 5 bases and the J gene lost 0 bases, with 10 bases spanning the gap. The CDR3 length is 14 residues. Germline V gene sequence: CDR1 MGHDK, CDR2 SYGVNS. Written as DNA, the CDR3 is TGTGCCAGCAGTCTGGACAGTTTGAACACTGAAGCTTTCTTT. Translation: CASSLDSLNTEAFF.

This chain uses TRBV5-5 with TRBJ1-5, with unresolved D. The germline V gene encodes CDR1 SGHKS and CDR2 YYEKEE (reference sequence). This CDR3 contains 12 residues. V was trimmed by 5 bases and J by 7 bases, leaving 10 bases between them. The CDR3 loop is CASRPASQPQHF. CDR3 sequence (DNA): TGTGCCAGCAGACCAGCGTCCCAGCCCCAGCATTTT.

The chain links TRBV12-3 or TRBV12-4 to TRBJ1-1; D might be TRBD1 (5 bases). Trimming pared 3 bases from V and 11 bases from J, leaving 13 bases between. This CDR3 spans 12 amino acids. The CDR3 bases are TGTGCCAGCAGTTTGGTACTACGGGGGGCTTTCTTT. Protein: CASSLVLRGAFF.

This chain joins TRBV9 and TRBJ2-1; TRBD2 matches at 8 bases. The germline gives CDR1 SGDLS, CDR2 YYNGEE. V gave up 6 bases and J gave up 3 bases; unmatched junction bases: 11. This CDR3 region has 16 residues. The CDR3 sequence is CASTVNGGALYNEQFF. The DNA for the CDR3 is TGTGCCAGCACCGTCAACGGGGGGGCCCTCTACAATGAGCAGTTCTTC. The variable domain in full, with the rest retrieved from reference TRBV9 and TRBJ2-1, is DSGVTQTPKHLITATGQRVTLRCSPRSGDLSVYWYQQSLDQGLQFLIQYYNGEERAKGNILERFSAQQFPDLHSELNLSSLELGDSALYFCASTVNGGALYNEQFFGPGTRLTVL.

This chain links TRBV5-4 with TRBJ1-1; no firm D call. CDR3 length equals 15 residues. The V gene lost 0 bases and the J gene lost 3 bases, with 12 bases spanning the gap. The germline CDR1 and CDR2 sequences are SGHNT and YYREEE (reference sequence). Here the CDR3 DNA reads TGTGCCAGCAGCTTGGAAACAGAGTGGGACACTGAAGCTTTCTTT. Its translation: CASSLETEWDTEAFF.

The J gene is TRBJ2-3, the V gene TRBV2; TRBD1 aligns across 8 bases. Germline V gene data show CDR1 as SNHLY and CDR2 as FYNNEI. This CDR3 has 13 residues. V shed 6 bases, J shed 10 bases, and the junction held 9 bases outside the gene matches. The CDR3 sequence: CASRRTGSGAQYF. CDR3 in DNA: TGTGCCAGCAGACGGACAGGGTCGGGGGCGCAGTATTTT.

V is TRBV5-4 and J is TRBJ2-2; TRBD2 is a possible D gene (6 bases). Per germline, CDR1 SGHNT and CDR2 YYREEE (reference sequence). The CDR3 contains 15 residues. Trimming removed 5 bases at V and 4 bases at J, with 15 bases between. The CDR3 DNA follows: TGTGCCAGCAGTTGGGGAGGCGCGGCCACCGGGGAGCTGTTTTTT. Translated: CASSWGGAATGELFF.

The rearrangement joins TRBV30 to TRBJ1-1; no definite D call. Trimming left V 2 bases short and J 2 bases short, with 6 bases between. Germline assignment: CDR1 GTSNPN and CDR2 SVGIG (reference sequence). The CDR3 sequence is 12 residues long. CDR3 sequence: CAWSRPNTEAFF. The DNA of the CDR3 is TGTGCCTGGAGTCGTCCTAACACTGAAGCTTTCTTT.

The chain is built from TRBV7-9 and TRBJ2-3; 7 bases agree with TRBD2. With 5 bases clipped from V and 6 bases from J, the junction kept 14 bases outside the gene matches. Looked up from germline, CDR1 is SEHNR and CDR2 is FQNEAQ (reference sequence). The CDR3 spans 16 residues. The CDR3 here is CASSTLLALKMDTQYF. As DNA, the CDR3 is TGTGCCAGCAGCACGCTACTAGCGCTGAAAATGGATACGCAGTATTTT.

The genes are TRBV27 and TRBJ2-7; TRBD2 agrees at 16 bases. This CDR3 is built from 16 residues. CDR1 and CDR2 (germline): MNHEY, SMNVEV (reference sequence). V gave up 2 bases and J gave up 5 bases; unmatched junction bases: 3. The CDR3 here is CASSLRGLAGGDEQYF. The CDR3 coding sequence is TGTGCCAGCAGTTTAAGGGGACTAGCGGGAGGGGACGAGCAGTACTTC.

CDR3 amino acids: CATSDLDKTYNEQFF. In nucleotides, the CDR3 is TGTGCCACCAGTGATTTAGACAAAACCTACAATGAGCAGTTCTTC. The chain is built from TRBV24-1 and TRBJ2-1; no firm D call. Trimming took 1 base from V and 2 from J, leaving 8 bases between them. This CDR3 region has 15 residues. Germline V lookup: CDR1 KGHDR, CDR2 SFDVKD.

This rearrangement joins TRBV5-1 to TRBJ2-2; D might be TRBD2 (5 bases). V dropped 7 bases and J dropped 1 base, with 11 bases sitting between them. This CDR3 is 14 amino acids long. CDR1 SGHRS and CDR2 YFSETQ come from the germline V gene. The CDR3 DNA sequence: TGCGCCAGCTGGGGAGCAGGGAACACCGGGGAGCTGTTTTTT. Translation: CASWGAGNTGELFF.

CDR3 bases: TGTGCCAGTTCGGAGGAAACGGTTCAGCCCCAGCATTTT. Amino acids: CASSEETVQPQHF. The rearrangement joins TRBV19 to TRBJ1-5; D uncertain. This CDR3 has 13 residues. V shed 8 bases and J shed 6 bases, with 14 bases lying between them. CDR1 LNHDA and CDR2 SQIVND come from the germline V gene (reference sequence). Full variable domain (remainder filled in from reference TRBV19 and TRBJ1-5): DGGITQSPKYLFRKEGQNVTLSCEQNLNHDAMYWYRQDPGQGLRLIYYSQIVNDFQKGDIAEGYSVSREKKESFPLTVTSAQKNPTAFYLCASSEETVQPQHFGDGTRLSIL.

The chain has TRBV6-5 and TRBJ2-5; no firm D call. V dropped 2 bases and J dropped 5 bases, with 9 bases sitting between them. CDR1 is MNHEY, CDR2 SVGAGI, per germline. The CDR3 is made up of 13 amino acids. CDR3 in amino acids: CASSYGPRETQYF. The CDR3 nucleotides read TGTGCCAGCAGTTACGGGCCCCGGGAGACCCAGTACTTC.

The chain joins TRBV10-1 to TRBJ1-1, with D possibly being TRBD1 (5 bases). Trimming removed 2 bases at V and 8 bases at J, with 18 bases between. CDR1 is WNHNN and CDR2 is SYGVQD in the germline V gene (reference sequence). CDR3 length: 15 amino acids. CDR3 bases: TGCGCCAGCAGTGAGAATCTTGGGACTATTTCCGAAGCTTTCTTT. Amino acid sequence: CASSENLGTISEAFF.

This chain joins TRBV11-2 and TRBJ2-3, with 12 bases identical to TRBD1. CDR1 and CDR2 (germline): SGHAT, FQNNGV. The CDR3 totals 16 residues. With 4 bases clipped from V and 2 bases from J, the junction kept 4 bases outside the gene matches. This CDR3 reads CASSWGTGGFTDTQYF. The DNA of the CDR3 is TGTGCCAGCAGCTGGGGGACAGGGGGCTTCACAGATACGCAGTATTTT. The whole variable domain, filled in from reference TRBV11-2 and TRBJ2-3, reads EAGVAQSPRYKIIEKRQSVAFWCNPISGHATLYWYQQILGQGPKLLIQFQNNGVVDDSQLPKDRFSAERLKGVDSTLKIQPAKLEDSAVYLCASSWGTGGFTDTQYFGPGTRLTVL.

This sequence joins TRBV2 and TRBJ1-4, with D hard to call. Germline-derived CDR1 and CDR2 are SNHLY and FYNNEI. This CDR3 region has 16 residues. The V gene lost 7 bases and the J gene lost 2 bases, with 17 bases spanning the gap. The CDR3 protein is CASIAGRAATNEKLFF. Written as DNA, the CDR3 is TGTGCCAGCATTGCGGGTAGAGCGGCTACTAATGAAAAACTGTTTTTT.

The chain combines TRBV9 with TRBJ2-3; TRBD2 might be the D (6 bases). Germline CDR1 is SGDLS and CDR2 is YYNGEE. V was cut by 3 bases and J by 0 bases, with 14 bases left in between. The CDR3 loop spans 16 amino acids. This chain's CDR3 is CASSALGGASTDTQYF. The CDR3 coding sequence is TGTGCCAGCAGCGCCTTGGGCGGGGCGAGCACAGATACGCAGTATTTT.

The CDR3 nucleotides read TGCGCCAGCAGCGGGGGAGGGAGGAACACTGAAGCTTTCTTT. The encoded protein is CASSGGGRNTEAFF. This chain links TRBV4-1 with TRBJ1-1, with D maybe TRBD1 (5 bases). Germline V CDR1 and CDR2: MGHRA, YSYEKL. The CDR3 runs to 14 residues. V shed 5 bases and J shed 1 base, with 11 bases lying between them.

The gene calls are TRBV9 and TRBJ2-3; TRBD2 matches 9 bases. J lost 1 base, V lost 0 bases, and 3 bases had no gene match. Germline-derived CDR1 and CDR2 are SGDLS and YYNGEE. This CDR3 spans 16 amino acids. The chain's CDR3 is CASSVGGRARTDTQYF. The DNA for the CDR3 is TGTGCCAGCAGCGTAGGCGGGAGGGCACGCACAGATACGCAGTATTTT.

This clone was recorded only once. The V call is TRBV9, the J call TRBJ2-2, with D possibly matching TRBD2 (5 bases). V was trimmed by 0 bases and J by 1 base, leaving 16 bases between them. The CDR3 runs 18 residues. Germline loops: CDR1 SGDLS, CDR2 YYNGEE. CDR3 coding DNA: TGTGCCAGCAGCGTAGGAATATCGCTAGCCTTGAACACCGGGGAGCTGTTTTTT. Protein product: CASSVGISLALNTGELFF.

This chain links TRBV7-3 with TRBJ2-5, with D unclear. Germline V gene data show CDR1 as SGHTA and CDR2 as FQGTGA. V was shortened by 5 bases and J by 4 bases, with 11 bases between the two germline ends. This CDR3 has 13 residues. This CDR3 reads CASSPGVRETQYF. The CDR3 DNA reads as TGTGCCAGCAGCCCCGGAGTCCGAGAGACCCAGTACTTC.

The genes are TRBV9 and TRBJ2-7, with D tentatively TRBD1 (5 bases). Germline CDR1 is SGDLS and CDR2 is YYNGEE. Trimming pared 1 base from V and 6 bases from J, leaving 14 bases between. The CDR3 is 14 residues long. CDR3 DNA: TGTGCCAGCAGCGTAAATTCCCAGGGTGGCGAGCAGTACTTC. Translated: CASSVNSQGGEQYF.